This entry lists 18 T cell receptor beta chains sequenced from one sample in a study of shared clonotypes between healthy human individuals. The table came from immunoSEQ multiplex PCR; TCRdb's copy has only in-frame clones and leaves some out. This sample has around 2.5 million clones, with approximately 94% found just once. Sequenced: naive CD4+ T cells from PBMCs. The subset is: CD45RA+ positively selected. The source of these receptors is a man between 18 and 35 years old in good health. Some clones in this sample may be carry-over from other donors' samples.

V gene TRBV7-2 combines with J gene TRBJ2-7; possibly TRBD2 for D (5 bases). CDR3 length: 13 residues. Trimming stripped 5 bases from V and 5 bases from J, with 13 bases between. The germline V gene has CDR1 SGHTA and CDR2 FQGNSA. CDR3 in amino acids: CASSPTGMDEQYF. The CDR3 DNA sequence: TGTGCCAGCAGCCCAACCGGGATGGACGAGCAGTACTTC.

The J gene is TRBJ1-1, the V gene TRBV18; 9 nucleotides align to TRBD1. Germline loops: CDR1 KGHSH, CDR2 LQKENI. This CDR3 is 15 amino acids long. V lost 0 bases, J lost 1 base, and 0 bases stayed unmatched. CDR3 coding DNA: TGTGCCAGCTCACCACCGACAGGGGGGAACACTGAAGCTTTCTTT. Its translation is CASSPPTGGNTEAFF. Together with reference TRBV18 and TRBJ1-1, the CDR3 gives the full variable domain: NAGVMQNPRHLVRRRGQEARLRCSPMKGHSHVYWYRQLPEEGLKFMVYLQKENIIDESGMPKERFSAEFPKEGPSILRIQQVVRGDSAAYFCASSPPTGGNTEAFFGQGTRLTVV.

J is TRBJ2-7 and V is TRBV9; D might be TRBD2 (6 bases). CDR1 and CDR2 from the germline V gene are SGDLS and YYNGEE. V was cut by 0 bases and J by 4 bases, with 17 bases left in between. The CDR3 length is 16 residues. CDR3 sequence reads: CASSVGLSGLNYEQYF. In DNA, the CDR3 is TGTGCCAGCAGCGTAGGTTTAAGCGGGCTGAATTACGAGCAGTACTTC.

CDR3 DNA: TGTGCCAGCAGCCCCCGACCTGGGACAGATACGCAGTATTTT. Protein sequence: CASSPRPGTDTQYF. V gene TRBV11-3 combines with J gene TRBJ2-3, with D uncertain. CDR3 length equals 14 residues. Trimming removed 5 bases at V and 3 bases at J, with 12 bases between. Germline CDR1 SGHNT, CDR2 YENEEA.

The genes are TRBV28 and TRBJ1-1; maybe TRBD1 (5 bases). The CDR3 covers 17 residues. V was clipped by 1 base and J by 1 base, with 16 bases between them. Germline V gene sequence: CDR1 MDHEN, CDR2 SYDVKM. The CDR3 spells CASSLLGLILGNTEAFF. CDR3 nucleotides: TGTGCCAGCAGTTTATTGGGACTGATCTTGGGGAACACTGAAGCTTTCTTT.

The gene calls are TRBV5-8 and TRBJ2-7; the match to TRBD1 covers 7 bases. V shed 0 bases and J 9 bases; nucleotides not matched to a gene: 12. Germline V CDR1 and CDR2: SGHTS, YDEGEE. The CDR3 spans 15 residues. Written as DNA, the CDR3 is TGTGCCAGCAGCTTGGTTAACAGGGGCCGTACTGGGCAGTACTTC. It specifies CASSLVNRGRTGQYF.

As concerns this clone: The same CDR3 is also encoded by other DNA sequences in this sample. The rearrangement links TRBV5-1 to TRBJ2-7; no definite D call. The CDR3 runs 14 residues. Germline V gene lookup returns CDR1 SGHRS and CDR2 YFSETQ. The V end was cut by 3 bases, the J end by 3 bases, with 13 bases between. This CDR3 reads CASSSRTRGYEQYF. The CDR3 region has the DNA TGCGCCAGCAGCTCCCGGACCCGCGGCTACGAGCAGTACTTC.

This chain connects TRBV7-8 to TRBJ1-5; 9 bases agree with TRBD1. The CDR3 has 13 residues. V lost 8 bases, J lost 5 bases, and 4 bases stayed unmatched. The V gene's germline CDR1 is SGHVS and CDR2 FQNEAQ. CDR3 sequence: CASCRDRDQPQHF. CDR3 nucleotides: TGTGCCAGCTGCAGGGACAGGGATCAGCCCCAGCATTTT.

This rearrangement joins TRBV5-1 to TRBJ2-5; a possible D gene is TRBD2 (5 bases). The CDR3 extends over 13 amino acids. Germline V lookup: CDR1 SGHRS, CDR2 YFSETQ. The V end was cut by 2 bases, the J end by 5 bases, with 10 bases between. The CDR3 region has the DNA TGCGCCAGCAGCTTCGGGGATGGTGAGACCCAGTACTTC. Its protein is CASSFGDGETQYF.

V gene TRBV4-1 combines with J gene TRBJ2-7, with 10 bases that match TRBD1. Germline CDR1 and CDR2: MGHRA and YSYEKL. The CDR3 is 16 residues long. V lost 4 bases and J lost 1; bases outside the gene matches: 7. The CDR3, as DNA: TGCGCCAGCAGCCGGGAGGGGACAGGGGATTCCTACGAGCAGTACTTC. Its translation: CASSREGTGDSYEQYF.

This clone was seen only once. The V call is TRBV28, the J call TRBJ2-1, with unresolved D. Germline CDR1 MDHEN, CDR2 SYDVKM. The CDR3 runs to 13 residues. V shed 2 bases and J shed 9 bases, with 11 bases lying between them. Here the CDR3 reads CASSLRSDGEQFF. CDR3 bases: TGTGCCAGCAGTTTAAGAAGTGATGGTGAGCAGTTCTTC.

CDR3 in amino acids: CASSWGRETEAFF. The CDR3 DNA reads TGTGCCAGCAGTTGGGGGCGAGAGACTGAAGCTTTCTTT. The chain carries TRBV28 and TRBJ1-1, with D possibly TRBD1 on 6 matching bases. The germline V gene has CDR1 MDHEN and CDR2 SYDVKM. V lost 4 bases and J lost 5, with 11 bases in between. CDR3 size: 13 residues.

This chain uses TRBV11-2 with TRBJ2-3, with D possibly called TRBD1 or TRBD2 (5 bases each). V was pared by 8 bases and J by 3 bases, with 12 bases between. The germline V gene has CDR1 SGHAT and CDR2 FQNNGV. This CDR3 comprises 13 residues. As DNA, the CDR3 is TGTGCCAGCCGGGGCAGGGCGACAGATACGCAGTATTTT. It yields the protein CASRGRATDTQYF.

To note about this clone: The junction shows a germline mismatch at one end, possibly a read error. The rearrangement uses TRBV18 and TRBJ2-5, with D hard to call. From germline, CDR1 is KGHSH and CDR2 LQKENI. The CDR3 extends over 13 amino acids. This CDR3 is CATSFGPRETQYF. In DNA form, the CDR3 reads TGTGCCACCTCATTTGGTCCGCGGGAGACCCAGTACTTC.

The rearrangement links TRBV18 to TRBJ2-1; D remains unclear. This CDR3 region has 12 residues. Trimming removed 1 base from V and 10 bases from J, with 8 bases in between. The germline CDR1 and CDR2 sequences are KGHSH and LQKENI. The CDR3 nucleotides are TGTGCCAGCTCACCACAAGGGTGGGAGCAGTTCTTC. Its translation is CASSPQGWEQFF.

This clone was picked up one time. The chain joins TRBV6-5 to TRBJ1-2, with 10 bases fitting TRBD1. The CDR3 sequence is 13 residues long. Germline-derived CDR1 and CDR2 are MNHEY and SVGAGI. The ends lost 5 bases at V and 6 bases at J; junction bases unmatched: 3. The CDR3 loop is CASSRDRGDGYTF. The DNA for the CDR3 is TGTGCCAGCAGTAGGGACAGGGGTGATGGCTACACCTTC.

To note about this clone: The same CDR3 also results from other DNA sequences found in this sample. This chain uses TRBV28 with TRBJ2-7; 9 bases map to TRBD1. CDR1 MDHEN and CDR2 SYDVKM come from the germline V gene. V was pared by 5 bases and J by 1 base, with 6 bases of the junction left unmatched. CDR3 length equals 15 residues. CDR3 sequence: CASSAPGQGSYEQYF. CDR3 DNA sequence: TGTGCCAGCAGTGCGCCGGGACAGGGTTCCTACGAGCAGTACTTC.

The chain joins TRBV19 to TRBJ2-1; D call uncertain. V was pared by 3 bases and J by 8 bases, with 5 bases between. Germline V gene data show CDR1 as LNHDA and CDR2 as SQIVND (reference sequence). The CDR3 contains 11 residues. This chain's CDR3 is CASSIRYEQFF. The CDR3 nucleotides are TGTGCCAGTAGTATCAGATATGAGCAGTTCTTC.